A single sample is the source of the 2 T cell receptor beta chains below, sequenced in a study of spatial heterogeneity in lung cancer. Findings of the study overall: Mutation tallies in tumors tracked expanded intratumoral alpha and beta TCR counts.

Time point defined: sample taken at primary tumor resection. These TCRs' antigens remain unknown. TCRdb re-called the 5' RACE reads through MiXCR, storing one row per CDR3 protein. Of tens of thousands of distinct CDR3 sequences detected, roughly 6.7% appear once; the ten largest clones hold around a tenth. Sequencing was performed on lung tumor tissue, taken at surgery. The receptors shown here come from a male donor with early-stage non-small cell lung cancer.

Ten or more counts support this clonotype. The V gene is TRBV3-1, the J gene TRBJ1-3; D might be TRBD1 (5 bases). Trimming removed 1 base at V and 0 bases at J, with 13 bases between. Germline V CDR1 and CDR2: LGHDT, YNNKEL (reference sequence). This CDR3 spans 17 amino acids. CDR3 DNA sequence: TGTGCCAGCAGCCAAGGTGTTACAGGCCTCTCTGGAAACACCATATATTTT. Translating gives CASSQGVTGLSGNTIYF.

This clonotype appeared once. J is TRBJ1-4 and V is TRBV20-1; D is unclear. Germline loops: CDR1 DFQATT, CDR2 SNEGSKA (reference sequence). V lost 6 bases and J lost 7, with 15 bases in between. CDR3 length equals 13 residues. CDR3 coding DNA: TGCAGTGCCGAGTCGGGAAATGGTGAAAAACTGTTTTTT. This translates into CSAESGNGEKLFF.